This TCR beta chain stems from a study of post-analysis software for immune sequencing data. Prepared TCR beta cDNA libraries contained unique molecular identifiers. TCRdb passed the PCR reads through MiXCR, listing each CDR3 protein once. The sample has approximately 180,000 distinct CDR3 sequences; about 30% are singletons. CDR3 length: 12 amino acids. CDR1 is SQVTM, CDR2 ANQGSEA, per germline. V was shortened by 3 bases and J by 3 bases, with 8 bases between the two germline ends. Study results and limitations: Compared with controls, patients had more of roughly 5 TRBV segments, including TRBV5-6, TRBV5-1 and TRBV20-1. Significantly lower normalized Chao1 diversity was seen in multiple sclerosis patients than in controls.

This clonotype was picked up many times. Its specificity is not known. The chain uses TRBV29-1 and TRBJ1-1; D is unclear. This TCR came from a girl under 18 with multiple sclerosis. The specimen sequenced was blood. CDR3 sequence: CSVDTGDTEAFF. The CDR3 DNA reads as TGCAGCGTTGATACTGGGGACACTGAAGCTTTCTTT.